This passage covers 7 T cell receptor beta chains from one sample sequenced in a study of cytomegalovirus exposure and HLA in healthy donors. The PCR had 60 Vbeta and 13 Jbeta primers. Data came from immunoSEQ multiplex PCR; TCRdb stores just in-frame clones and leaves some out. Of some 97,000 clones in the sample, about 79% were seen once. The sequenced sample was PBMCs. The receptor set was obtained from a female donor in good health and CMV-seropositive.

The V gene is TRBV6-1, the J gene TRBJ1-1; no clear D gene. Trimming took 5 bases from V and 8 from J, leaving 9 bases between them. The CDR3 is made up of 11 amino acids. Germline loops: CDR1 MNHNS, CDR2 SASEGT. The CDR3 DNA follows: TGTGCCAGCAGTTACCGGGAAGAAGCTTTCTTT. It codes for CASSYREEAFF.

The J gene is TRBJ2-7, the V gene TRBV18; unclear D gene. The CDR3 is 14 residues long. Germline CDR1 is KGHSH and CDR2 is LQKENI. V was cut by 2 bases and J by 3 bases, with 11 bases left in between. CDR3 loop: CASSPLRLGYEQYF. As DNA, the CDR3 is TGTGCCAGCTCACCATTGCGGCTCGGCTACGAGCAGTACTTC.

This chain connects TRBV5-4 to TRBJ1-2, with 7 nucleotides matching TRBD1. This CDR3 is 13 amino acids long. Germline CDR1 and CDR2: SGHNT and YYREEE (reference sequence). Germline trimming cut 2 bases from V and 6 bases from J; bases unmatched to any gene: 4. Here the CDR3 reads CASSFDRVDGYTF. CDR3 DNA sequence: TGTGCCAGCAGCTTTGACAGGGTGGATGGCTACACCTTC.

In DNA, the CDR3 is TGTGCCAGTAAGGGGACAGGGGGGAACAATGAGCAGTTCTTC. Amino acids: CASKGTGGNNEQFF. The gene calls are TRBV19 and TRBJ2-1, with 11 bases identical to TRBD1. This CDR3 region has 14 residues. V shed 7 bases, J shed 5 bases, and the junction held 4 bases outside the gene matches. Germline V gene sequence: CDR1 LNHDA, CDR2 SQIVND (reference sequence).

The chain employs TRBV10-1 and TRBJ1-1; D uncertain. Germline V CDR1 and CDR2: WNHNN, SYGVQD (reference sequence). This CDR3 spans 12 amino acids. Between the trimmed V and J ends, which lost 3 bases and 10 bases, there was a span of 12 bases. CDR3 sequence: CASSEKTVGAFF. As DNA, the CDR3 is TGCGCCAGCAGTGAAAAAACGGTTGGAGCTTTCTTT.

This clone was seen only a few times. CDR3 protein: CASSPLTNYGYTF. The CDR3 DNA follows: TGTGCCAGCAGCCCACTGACTAACTATGGCTACACCTTC. This chain uses TRBV7-9 with TRBJ1-2; no clear D. The germline V gene has CDR1 SEHNR and CDR2 FQNEAQ (reference sequence). Trimming removed 5 bases from V and 0 bases from J, with 7 bases in between. The CDR3 extends over 13 amino acids.

The rearrangement uses TRBV9 and TRBJ2-2, with D maybe TRBD2 (5 bases). The V gene lost 4 bases and the J gene lost 6 bases, with 10 bases spanning the gap. The CDR3 is 13 amino acids. CDR1 SGDLS and CDR2 YYNGEE come from the germline V gene. As DNA, the CDR3 is TGTGCCAGCAGCCTCCGGCGGGCCGGGGAGCTGTTTTTT. Its translation: CASSLRRAGELFF.